This paragraph reports one TCR beta chain. The data belong to a study of blood T cell repertoires in COVID-19. Study at large: Nucleic acid was either cDNA or gDNA, and it came from T cells, B-cell-depleted T cells, or PBMCs.

Per the authors' pipeline: Estimation of nucleated cell counts relied on the amplification of reference gene primers. The protocol was immunoSEQ multiplex PCR, while the TCRdb copy is restricted to in-frame clones and leaves out a portion. That table supplies the V and J calls and clone size; D and trimming were determined from the DNA. The sample yields about 340,000 clones, around 87% seen once. V lost 2 bases and J 5 bases, leaving 15 bases between the germline ends. CDR1 and CDR2 (germline): ENHRY, SYGVKD. The CDR3 has 15 amino acids. The rearrangement uses TRBV10-3 and TRBJ2-5, with TRBD1 as a possible D gene (5 bases). This receptor was obtained from a woman between 50 and 59 years old with COVID-19, enrolled during active disease. Sequencing used peripheral blood. The DNA of the CDR3 is TGTGCCATCAGTGAGCCAAGGGGTGTTGGGGAGACCCAGTACTTC. Protein sequence: CAISEPRGVGETQYF.